The 21 T cell receptor beta chains reported below all come from one sample, sequenced in a study of graft-versus-host responses after intestinal transplantation. Their antigen targets remain unknown. Here immunoSEQ multiplex PCR was the method, and the copy in TCRdb shows in-frame clones only, minus some. Found here are about 110,000 clones, 85% to 95% of them singletons; the top ten hold approximately 0.25%. The sequenced sample was unstimulated CD4+ T cells sorted from spleen or lymph node cells, obtained before transplant. Source of these receptors: a human donor who was the organ donor for an intestinal transplant.

This sequence joins TRBV5-3 and TRBJ2-1; D gene unclear. TRBV5-3 belongs to the ORF category, with a function that is uncertain. The CDR3 sequence is 14 residues long. V was trimmed by 4 bases and J by 0 bases, leaving 8 bases between them. The CDR3 DNA reads TGTGCCAGAAGCGATAAGAGCTCCTACAATGAGCAGTTCTTC. It is translated as CARSDKSSYNEQFF.

The chain couples TRBV7-9 to TRBJ2-1; the D gene is possibly TRBD2 (7 bases). Trimming removed 7 bases at V and 0 bases at J, with 19 bases between. The germline V gene has CDR1 SEHNR and CDR2 FQNEAQ (reference sequence). The CDR3 totals 17 residues. CDR3 in amino acids: CASTKKGGLSSYNEQFF. CDR3 bases: TGTGCCAGCACCAAAAAGGGGGGGCTGAGCTCCTACAATGAGCAGTTCTTC.

This chain joins TRBV11-2 and TRBJ2-1; 7 nucleotides match TRBD1. The length of the CDR3 is 16 residues. V trimming: 0 bases; J trimming: 4 bases; junction bases outside the gene matches: 6. CDR1 and CDR2 from the germline V gene are SGHAT and FQNNGV. In DNA form, the CDR3 reads TGTGCCAGCAGCTTAGAGGTAGGGACAGTATACAATGAGCAGTTCTTC. It codes for CASSLEVGTVYNEQFF.

This chain joins TRBV10-3 and TRBJ2-7; D is ambiguous. This CDR3 has 13 residues. V shed 3 bases and J shed 6 bases, with 12 bases lying between them. The germline CDR1 and CDR2 sequences are ENHRY and SYGVKD. The CDR3 loop is CAISDLSGTEQYF. CDR3 sequence (DNA): TGTGCCATCAGTGATCTTTCGGGTACCGAGCAGTACTTC.

The CDR3 DNA sequence: TGTGCCAGCAGCGGGCCTGGTGGGGCTTATGAGGAGACCCAGTACTTC. It specifies CASSGPGGAYEETQYF. This chain joins TRBV5-4 and TRBJ2-5; possibly TRBD1 for D (5 bases). Trimming took off 4 bases at V and 5 bases at J, with 21 bases between the two ends. This CDR3 has 16 amino acids. Germline V gene lookup returns CDR1 SGHNT and CDR2 YYREEE (reference sequence).

The chain employs TRBV9 and TRBJ1-2; 8 bases line up with TRBD1. This CDR3 is 14 amino acids long. Germline V gene lookup returns CDR1 SGDLS and CDR2 YYNGEE. V was pared by 4 bases and J by 8 bases, with 10 bases of the junction left unmatched. The CDR3 protein is CASSQPQGAGGYTF. CDR3 nucleotides: TGTGCCAGCAGCCAACCTCAGGGGGCGGGCGGCTACACCTTC.

The chain combines TRBV4-1 with TRBJ2-1, with 10 nucleotides matching TRBD2. The CDR3 totals 20 residues. Germline-derived CDR1 and CDR2 are MGHRA and YSYEKL. Unmatched junction bases numbered 20, after V lost 0 bases and J lost 9 bases. The CDR3 spells CASSQDDPSGSVWVNGEQFF. The CDR3 DNA follows: TGCGCCAGCAGCCAAGATGATCCTAGCGGGAGCGTCTGGGTAAATGGTGAGCAGTTCTTC.

The genes are TRBV2 and TRBJ2-3; 7 bases align to TRBD1. CDR1 is SNHLY and CDR2 is FYNNEI in the germline V gene. The CDR3 runs to 13 residues. Germline trimming cut 10 bases from V and 4 bases from J; bases unmatched to any gene: 8. CDR3 loop: CATLRQGADTQYF. The CDR3 DNA is TGTGCCACCCTTAGACAGGGAGCAGATACGCAGTATTTT.

The gene calls are TRBV6-1 and TRBJ2-1, with TRBD1 as a possible D gene (6 bases). CDR1 is MNHNS and CDR2 is SASEGT in the germline V gene. Deletions cut 5 bases from V and 4 bases from J, with 15 bases between. This CDR3 has 15 residues. CDR3 residues: CASSSHRVDYNEQFF. The CDR3 DNA follows: TGTGCCAGCAGTAGCCACAGGGTCGATTACAATGAGCAGTTCTTC.

V usage is TRBV6-6 and J usage is TRBJ2-5, with 9 bases identical to TRBD1. This CDR3 spans 16 amino acids. Germline V gene lookup returns CDR1 MNHNY and CDR2 SVGAGI (reference sequence). Trimming cost V 5 bases and J 3 bases; bases outside gene matches: 10. CDR3 bases: TGTGCCAGCAGTGCTCGCGCCGGGACAGGGAAAGAGACCCAGTACTTC. Translation gives CASSARAGTGKETQYF.

This clone appeared once. The chain joins TRBV10-3 to TRBJ2-6; D unclear. This CDR3 spans 17 amino acids. V lost 5 bases, J lost 0 bases, and 14 bases lay in between. CDR1 and CDR2 from the germline V gene are ENHRY and SYGVKD. CDR3 coding DNA: TGTGCCATCAGTTCACGACCCGGCGGCTCTGGGGCCAACGTCCTGACTTTC. As protein: CAISSRPGGSGANVLTF.

The genes are TRBV6-5 and TRBJ1-5; no reliable D call. The CDR3 is 14 amino acids. With 6 bases removed from V and 1 base from J, the gap between germline ends came to 10 bases. Germline values: CDR1 MNHEY, CDR2 SVGAGI. CDR3 in DNA: TGTGCCAGCAGCCGAGCCCGGAGCAATCAGCCCCAGCATTTT. Protein: CASSRARSNQPQHF.

V and J are TRBV2 and TRBJ2-6, with 8 bases that match TRBD1. There are 11 residues in the CDR3. Germline loops: CDR1 SNHLY, CDR2 FYNNEI. The junction had 1 base not matched to a gene; V was cut back by 5 bases and J by 13 bases. CDR3 sequence: CASSWDRVLTF. The CDR3 DNA reads as TGTGCCAGCAGTTGGGACAGGGTCCTGACTTTC. The entire variable domain, with the rest obtained from reference TRBV2 and TRBJ2-6, is as follows: EPEVTQTPSHQVTQMGQEVILRCVPISNHLYFYWYRQILGQKVEFLVSFYNNEISEKSEIFDDQFSVERPDGSNFTLKIRSTKLEDSAMYFCASSWDRVLTFGAGSRLTVL.

The chain links TRBV28 to TRBJ2-1, with D unresolved. V lost 8 bases and J 9 bases, leaving 20 bases between the germline ends. The CDR3 contains 14 residues. CDR1 is MDHEN and CDR2 is SYDVKM in the germline V gene. CDR3 sequence: CASGYRTERGEQFF. In DNA, the CDR3 is TGTGCCAGCGGATACCGGACGGAAAGAGGTGAGCAGTTCTTC. Full variable domain (missing parts from reference TRBV28 and TRBJ2-1): DVKVTQSSRYLVKRTGEKVFLECVQDMDHENMFWYRQDPGLGLRLIYFSYDVKMKEKGDIPEGYSVSREKKERFSLILESASTNQTSMYLCASGYRTERGEQFFGPGTRLTVL.

This chain joins TRBV7-2 and TRBJ2-5; TRBD2 matches at 10 bases. With 1 base clipped from V and 5 bases from J, the junction kept 4 bases outside the gene matches. CDR3 length: 15 amino acids. Germline CDR1 SGHTA, CDR2 FQGNSA. The CDR3 loop reads CASSLGGLARETQYF. CDR3 nucleotide sequence: TGTGCCAGCAGCTTAGGGGGACTAGCGCGGGAGACCCAGTACTTC.

The chain combines TRBV7-9 with TRBJ2-7; no definite D call. From germline, CDR1 is SEHNR and CDR2 FQNEAQ (reference sequence). This CDR3 spans 13 amino acids. Trimming took off 2 bases at V and 4 bases at J, with 9 bases between the two ends. The CDR3 sequence is CASSLRVGYEQYF. CDR3 DNA: TGTGCCAGCAGCTTAAGGGTGGGATACGAGCAGTACTTC.

This clone was counted once. The chain couples TRBV30 to TRBJ1-2, with 9 bases identical to TRBD1. This CDR3 has 14 amino acids. J lost 5 bases, V lost 4 bases, and 8 bases had no gene match. The germline CDR1 and CDR2 sequences are GTSNPN and SVGIG (reference sequence). The DNA of the CDR3 is TGTGCCTGGAATTACAGGGGGCGGATTTATGGCTACACCTTC. Translation gives CAWNYRGRIYGYTF.

The chain combines TRBV7-3 with TRBJ2-1; D is perhaps TRBD1 or TRBD2 (5 bases each). This CDR3 spans 13 amino acids. Germline loops: CDR1 SGHTA, CDR2 FQGTGA. With 2 bases removed from V and 8 bases from J, the gap between germline ends came to 10 bases. CDR3 residues: CASSLGEGHEQFF. The CDR3 DNA reads TGTGCCAGCAGCTTAGGAGAGGGGCATGAGCAGTTCTTC. Complete variable domain (other parts from reference TRBV7-3 and TRBJ2-1): GAGVSQTPSNKVTEKGKYVELRCDPISGHTALYWYRQSLGQGPEFLIYFQGTGAADDSGLPNDRFFAVRPEGSVSTLKIQRTERGDSAVYLCASSLGEGHEQFFGPGTRLTVL.

The chain joins TRBV5-1 to TRBJ2-5, with 12 bases aligning to TRBD2. The CDR3 loop spans 16 amino acids. V trimming: 4 bases; J trimming: 1 base; junction bases outside the gene matches: 5. The V gene's germline CDR1 is SGHRS and CDR2 YFSETQ. This CDR3 is CASSPSGRAFQETQYF. CDR3 DNA: TGCGCCAGCAGCCCTAGCGGGAGGGCCTTCCAAGAGACCCAGTACTTC.

The chain joins TRBV18 to TRBJ1-5, with TRBD1 matching 7 bases. The germline V gene encodes CDR1 KGHSH and CDR2 LQKENI. The CDR3 length is 19 residues. The V segment lost 2 bases and the J segment 0 bases; nucleotides outside the gene matches: 13. The CDR3 DNA sequence: TGTGCCAGCTCACCAGACTGGACAGGTAGCTGGGGTAGCAATCAGCCCCAGCATTTT. Protein sequence: CASSPDWTGSWGSNQPQHF.

The chain carries TRBV25-1 and TRBJ1-3; D ambiguous. V was clipped by 5 bases and J by 0 bases, with 5 bases between them. Germline V lookup: CDR1 MGHDK, CDR2 SYGVNS. This CDR3 has 13 residues. The CDR3 DNA reads as TGTGCCAGCAGTCGCGCCTCTGGAAACACCATATATTTT. Translated, it gives CASSRASGNTIYF.